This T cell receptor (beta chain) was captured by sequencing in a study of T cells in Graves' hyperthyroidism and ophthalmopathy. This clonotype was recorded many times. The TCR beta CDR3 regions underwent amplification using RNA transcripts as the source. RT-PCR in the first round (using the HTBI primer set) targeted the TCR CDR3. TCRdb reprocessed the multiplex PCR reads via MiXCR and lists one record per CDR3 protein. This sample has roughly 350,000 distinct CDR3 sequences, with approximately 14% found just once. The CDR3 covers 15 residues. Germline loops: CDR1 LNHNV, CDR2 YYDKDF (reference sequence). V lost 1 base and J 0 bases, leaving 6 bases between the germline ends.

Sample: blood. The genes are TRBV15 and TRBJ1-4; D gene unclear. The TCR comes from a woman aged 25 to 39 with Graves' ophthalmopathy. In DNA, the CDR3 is TGTGCCACCAGCAGAGGACAAGCAACTAATGAAAAACTGTTTTTT. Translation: CATSRGQATNEKLFF.